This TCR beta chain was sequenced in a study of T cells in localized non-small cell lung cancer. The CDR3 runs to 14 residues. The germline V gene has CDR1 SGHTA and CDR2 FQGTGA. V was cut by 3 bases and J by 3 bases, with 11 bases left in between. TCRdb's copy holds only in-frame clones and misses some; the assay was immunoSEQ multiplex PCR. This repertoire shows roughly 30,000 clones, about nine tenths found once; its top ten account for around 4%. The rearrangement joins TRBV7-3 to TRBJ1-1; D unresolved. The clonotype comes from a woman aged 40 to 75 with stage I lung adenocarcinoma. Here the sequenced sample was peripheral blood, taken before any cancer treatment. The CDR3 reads CASSFSDRDTEAFF. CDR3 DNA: TGTGCCAGCAGCTTCTCGGACCGGGACACTGAAGCTTTCTTT.